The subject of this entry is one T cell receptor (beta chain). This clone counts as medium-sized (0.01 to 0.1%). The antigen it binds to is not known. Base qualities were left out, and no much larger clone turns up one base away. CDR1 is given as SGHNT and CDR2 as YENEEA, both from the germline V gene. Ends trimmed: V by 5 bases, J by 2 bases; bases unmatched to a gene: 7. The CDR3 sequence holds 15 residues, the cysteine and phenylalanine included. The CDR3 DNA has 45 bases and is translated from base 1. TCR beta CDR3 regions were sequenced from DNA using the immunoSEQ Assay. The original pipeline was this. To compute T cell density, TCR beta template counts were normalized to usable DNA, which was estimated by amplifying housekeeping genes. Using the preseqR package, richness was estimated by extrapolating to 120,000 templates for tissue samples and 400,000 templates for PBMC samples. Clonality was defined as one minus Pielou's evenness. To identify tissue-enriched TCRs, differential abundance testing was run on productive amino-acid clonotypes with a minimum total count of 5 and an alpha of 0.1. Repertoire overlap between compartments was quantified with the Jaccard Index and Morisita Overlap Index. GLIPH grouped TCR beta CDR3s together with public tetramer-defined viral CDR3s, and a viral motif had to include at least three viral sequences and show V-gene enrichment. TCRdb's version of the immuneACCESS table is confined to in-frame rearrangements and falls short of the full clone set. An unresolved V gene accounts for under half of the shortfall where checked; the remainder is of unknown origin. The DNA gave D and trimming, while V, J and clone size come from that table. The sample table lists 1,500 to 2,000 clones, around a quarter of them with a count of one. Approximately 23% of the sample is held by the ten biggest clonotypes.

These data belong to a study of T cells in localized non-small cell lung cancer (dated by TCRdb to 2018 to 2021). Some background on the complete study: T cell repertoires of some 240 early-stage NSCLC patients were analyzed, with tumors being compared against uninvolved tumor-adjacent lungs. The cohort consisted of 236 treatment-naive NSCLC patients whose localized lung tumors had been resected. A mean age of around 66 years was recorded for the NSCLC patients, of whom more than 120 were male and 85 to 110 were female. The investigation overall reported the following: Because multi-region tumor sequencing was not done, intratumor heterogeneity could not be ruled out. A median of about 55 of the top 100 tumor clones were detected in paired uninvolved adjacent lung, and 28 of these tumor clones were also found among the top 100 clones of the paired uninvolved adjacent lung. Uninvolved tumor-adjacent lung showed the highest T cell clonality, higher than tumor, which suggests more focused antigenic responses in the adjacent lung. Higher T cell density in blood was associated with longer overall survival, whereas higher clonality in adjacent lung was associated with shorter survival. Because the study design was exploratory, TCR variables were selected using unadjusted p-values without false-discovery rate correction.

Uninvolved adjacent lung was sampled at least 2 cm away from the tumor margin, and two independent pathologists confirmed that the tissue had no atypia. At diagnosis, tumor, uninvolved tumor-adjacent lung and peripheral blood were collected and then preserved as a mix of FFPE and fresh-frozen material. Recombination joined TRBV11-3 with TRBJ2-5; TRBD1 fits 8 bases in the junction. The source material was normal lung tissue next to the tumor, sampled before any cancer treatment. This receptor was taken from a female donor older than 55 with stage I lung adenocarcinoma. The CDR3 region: CASSRQQGVQETQYF. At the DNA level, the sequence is TGTGCCAGCAGCCGGCAACAGGGGGTACAAGAGACCCAGTACTTC. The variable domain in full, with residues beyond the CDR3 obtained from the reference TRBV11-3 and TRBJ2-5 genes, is EAGVVQSPRYKIIEKKQPVAFWCNPISGHNTLYWYLQNLGQGPELLIRYENEEAVDDSQLPKDRFSAERLKGVDSTLKIQPAELGDSAVYLCASSRQQGVQETQYFGPGTRLLVL.